These T cell receptor beta chains were read from a single sample in a study of CD8 T cells in Susac syndrome. TCRdb reanalysed the immunoSEQ multiplex PCR reads using MiXCR and keeps one entry per CDR3 protein. The top ten clones hold less than 0.085% of a sample with 110,000 to 150,000 distinct CDR3 sequences, approximately 95% of them seen once. Sequencing input: CD4+ T cells from PBMCs. Receptors originate from a human donor with Susac syndrome. The CDR3 runs from the conserved cysteine through the conserved F or W. A D gene is named only where the DNA matches it firmly. Expanded clones are given a class, and other clones once, few, many or no size at all.

clone size	V gene	D gene	CDR3 length	J gene	CDR3 protein	CDR3 DNA
.	TRBV6-5	TRBD1	12	TRBJ1-1	CATNLGDSEAFF	TGTGCCACAAATCTGGGGGACAGCGAAGCTTTCTTT
.	TRBV25-1	.	12	TRBJ2-3	CASSNSTDTQYF	TGTGCCAGCAGTAATAGCACAGATACGCAGTATTTT
.	TRBV13	.	14	TRBJ1-2	CASSLGAATYGYTF	TGTGCCAGCAGCTTAGGGGCGGCAACCTATGGCTACACCTTC
.	TRBV20-1	TRBD2	15	TRBJ2-3	CSARSTSGGKDTQYF	TGCAGTGCTAGATCGACTAGCGGGGGGAAAGATACGCAGTATTTT
.	TRBV9	TRBD1	15	TRBJ2-7	CASSRTGQNSYEQYF	TGTGCCAGCAGCAGGACGGGACAGAACTCCTACGAGCAGTACTTC
.	TRBV19	.	16	TRBJ2-7	CASACIRDKSSYEQYF	TGTGCCAGCGCATGCATCCGGGACAAGTCTTCCTACGAGCAGTACTTC
.	TRBV24-1	.	16	TRBJ2-1	CATSAPSAGTYNEQFF	TGTGCCACCAGTGCCCCGTCGGCAGGTACATACAATGAGCAGTTCTTC
.	TRBV28	.	14	TRBJ2-7	CASAIVRGAREQYF	TGTGCCAGCGCGATTGTCAGGGGGGCGAGGGAGCAGTACTTC
.	TRBV3-1	.	13	TRBJ1-1	CASSRAGDTEAFF	TGTGCCAGCAGCCGAGCAGGGGACACTGAAGCTTTCTTT
once	TRBV9	TRBD2	15	TRBJ2-5	CASSPSSGSRETQYF	TGTGCCAGCAGCCCCAGTAGCGGGAGTAGGGAGACCCAGTACTTC
.	TRBV20-1	TRBD1	13	TRBJ1-2	CSAEPTGAYGYTF	TGCAGTGCCGAACCGACAGGGGCCTATGGCTACACCTTC
.	TRBV7-9	.	18	TRBJ2-4	CASSAKPGRTEKGNIQYF	TGTGCCAGCAGCGCGAAACCGGGACGGACAGAGAAAGGGAACATTCAGTACTTC
.	TRBV20-1	TRBD2	16	TRBJ2-7	CSASNSGGGNSYEQYF	TGCAGTGCTAGTAACTCTGGCGGGGGGAATTCCTACGAGCAGTACTTC
.	TRBV11-2	TRBD1	14	TRBJ2-5	CASSQLQGTQTQYF	TGTGCCAGCAGCCAACTACAGGGGACGCAGACCCAGTACTTC
.	TRBV6-5	.	17	TRBJ2-1	CASSYAPPQSSYNEQFF	TGTGCCAGCAGTTATGCCCCGCCGCAGAGCTCCTACAATGAGCAGTTCTTC
.	TRBV5-1	TRBD1	16	TRBJ2-6	CASADRGSSGANVLTF	TGCGCCAGCGCGGACAGGGGATCATCGGGGGCCAACGTCCTGACTTTC
.	TRBV24-1	.	11	TRBJ2-7	CATSDAYEQYF	TGTGCCACCAGTGACGCATACGAGCAGTACTTC
.	TRBV7-6	TRBD2	15	TRBJ2-2	CASSPRDYPTGELFF	TGTGCCAGCAGCCCCCGGGACTACCCCACCGGGGAGCTGTTTTTT
.	TRBV29-1	.	12	TRBJ1-5	CSVGQTVGPQHF	TGCAGCGTTGGACAGACAGTCGGGCCCCAGCATTTT
.	TRBV29-1	.	14	TRBJ2-7	CSVGPRQGGYEQYF	TGCAGCGTTGGACCTCGACAGGGAGGCTACGAGCAGTACTTC
.	TRBV20-1	.	12	TRBJ2-5	CSARQGQETQYF	TGCAGTGCTAGACAGGGTCAAGAGACCCAGTACTTC
.	TRBV20-1	.	13	TRBJ1-1	CSAREHMNTEAFF	TGCAGTGCTAGGGAGCACATGAACACTGAAGCTTTCTTT
.	TRBV27	TRBD2	14	TRBJ2-1	CASSPSGKYNEQFF	TGTGCCAGCAGTCCTAGCGGAAAGTACAATGAGCAGTTCTTC
.	TRBV15	.	18	TRBJ2-1	CATTIWNQRYGREGEQFF	TGTGCCACCACCATATGGAATCAGCGATACGGTCGAGAGGGTGAGCAGTTCTTC
.	TRBV5-8	.	14	TRBJ2-7	CASSIRGRGYEQYF	TGTGCCAGCAGCATCCGGGGTAGGGGCTACGAGCAGTACTTC
.	TRBV20-1	TRBD1	16	TRBJ1-1	CSATTPGTGDNTEAFF	TGCAGTGCTACGACGCCCGGGACAGGGGATAACACTGAAGCTTTCTTT
.	TRBV15	.	10	TRBJ1-1	CATDCFEAFF	TGTGCCACCGATTGTTTTGAAGCTTTCTTT
.	TRBV29-1	.	13	TRBJ1-5	CSVLAASNQPQHF	TGCAGCGTTTTGGCGGCTAGCAATCAGCCCCAGCATTTT
.	TRBV29-1	.	15	TRBJ2-1	CSVPPPVTGYNEQFF	TGCAGCGTTCCTCCCCCCGTGACTGGCTACAATGAGCAGTTCTTC
.	TRBV5-1	TRBD2	18	TRBJ2-1	CASSSGLAQRRAIDEQFF	TGCGCCAGCAGCTCAGGACTAGCGCAGAGGAGGGCTATTGATGAGCAGTTCTTC
few	TRBV6-6	.	12	TRBJ2-5	CASSIGLETQYF	TGTGCCAGCAGCATCGGTTTAGAGACCCAGTACTTC
.	TRBV21-1	.	17	TRBJ1-2	CASSKERGLGFADGYTF	TGTGCCAGCAGCAAAGAGAGGGGATTAGGGTTCGCCGATGGCTACACCTTC
.	TRBV10-3	.	12	TRBJ2-5	CAIKGTQETQYF	TGTGCCATCAAAGGGACCCAAGAGACCCAGTACTTC
once	TRBV29-1	.	12	TRBJ1-1	CSTGRVNTEAFF	TGCAGCACCGGACGGGTGAACACTGAAGCTTTCTTT
.	TRBV15	.	17	TRBJ1-5	CATSRGLGGVGNQPQHF	TGTGCCACCAGCAGAGGATTGGGCGGGGTGGGCAATCAGCCCCAGCATTTT
.	TRBV20-1	TRBD1	12	TRBJ1-2	CSAGDRNYGYTF	TGCAGTGCCGGGGACAGAAACTATGGCTACACCTTC
.	TRBV28	TRBD2	15	TRBJ2-3	CASSRPNLSGRTQYF	TGTGCCAGCAGCCGGCCCAACCTTAGCGGGAGGACGCAGTATTTT
.	TRBV28	.	13	TRBJ2-7	CASSHRPILEQYF	TGTGCCAGCAGCCACAGGCCTATACTCGAGCAGTACTTC
.	TRBV7-6	.	12	TRBJ2-7	CASSSPLGEQYF	TGTGCCAGCAGCTCCCCGCTCGGCGAGCAGTACTTC
.	TRBV3-1	TRBD1	16	TRBJ1-1	CASSQLGQRMNTEAFF	TGTGCCAGCAGCCAATTGGGACAGAGGATGAACACTGAAGCTTTCTTT
.	TRBV1	.	17	TRBJ2-1	CTSSPAFRGSSYNEQFF	TGCACCAGCAGCCCCGCTTTTAGGGGGAGCTCCTACAATGAGCAGTTCTTC
once	TRBV4-1	.	17	TRBJ2-4	CASSQGRLEIAKNIQYF	TGCGCCAGCAGCCAAGGTCGCCTTGAGATAGCCAAAAACATTCAGTACTTC
.	TRBV12-3/TRBV12-4	.	12	TRBJ2-3	CASSSVPDTQYF	TGTGCCAGCAGTTCAGTCCCAGATACGCAGTATTTT
.	TRBV6-5	.	14	TRBJ1-5	CASSTTDSNQPQHF	TGTGCCAGCAGTACCACAGATAGCAATCAGCCCCAGCATTTT
once	TRBV20-1	.	12	TRBJ1-1	CSARDPRAEAFF	TGCAGTGCTAGAGATCCGAGGGCAGAAGCTTTCTTT
once	TRBV20-1	.	14	TRBJ1-4	CSAPPGPLNEKLFF	TGCAGTGCCCCTCCGGGACCCCTTAATGAAAAACTGTTTTTT
.	TRBV5-1	.	14	TRBJ2-1	CASRDGETYNEQFF	TGCGCCAGCAGGGACGGAGAAACCTACAATGAGCAGTTCTTC
.	TRBV29-1	TRBD2	13	TRBJ2-7	CSAAFAGGHEQYF	TGCAGCGCTGCGTTTGCGGGAGGCCACGAGCAGTACTTC
once	TRBV5-1	TRBD1	16	TRBJ2-1	CASSLAGTGAYNEQFF	TGCGCCAGCAGCTTGGCCGGGACAGGGGCCTACAATGAGCAGTTCTTC
.	TRBV28	TRBD2	12	TRBJ2-1	CASSFLGTIAFF	TGTGCCAGCAGTTTCTTGGGGACTATAGCATTCTTC
.	TRBV5-4	TRBD2	15	TRBJ2-7	CASSIRLAGGYEQYF	TGTGCCAGCAGCATACGACTAGCGGGAGGATACGAGCAGTACTTC
.	TRBV11-3	.	13	TRBJ1-2	CASSGPNFYGYTF	TGTGCCAGCAGTGGACCGAATTTTTATGGCTACACCTTC
once	TRBV4-1	.	16	TRBJ2-6	CASSQEGPSGANVLTF	TGCGCCAGCAGCCAAGAGGGTCCCTCTGGGGCCAACGTCCTGACTTTC